This T cell receptor (beta chain) was obtained from a study of cytomegalovirus exposure and HLA in healthy donors. Though nominally healthy at sampling, donors likely had unrecorded immune exposures. Study results and caveats: High specificity and sensitivity for cytomegalovirus status were reported for the classifier.

CDR1 and CDR2 (germline): GTSNPN, SVGIG (reference sequence). The CDR3 has 11 residues. V was cut by 4 bases and J by 14 bases, with 12 bases left in between. As concerns this clone: Its antigen is currently unknown.

PCR primers comprised 60 Vbeta and 13 Jbeta primers. In the authors' workflow: Tens of millions of unique TCR beta chains, about 11 million of them shared, were counted by a later analysis. The table came from immunoSEQ multiplex PCR; TCRdb's copy has only in-frame clones and leaves some out. Clonal size and the V and J genes are those of that table, whereas D and trimming came from the DNA. The sample has some 130,000 clones, roughly four fifths seen once. V is TRBV30 and J is TRBJ1-6, with D maybe TRBD1 (6 bases). The receptor was isolated from a male donor in good health and CMV-seropositive. Sequencing was carried out using PBMCs. The CDR3 DNA follows: TGTGCCTGGAAACAGGGAGAGGCCCTCCACTTT. Amino acids: CAWKQGEALHF.